The source of this TCR beta chain is a study of Graves' ophthalmopathy and Graves' hyperthyroidism. Notes on the study in general: Blood also contained most of the expanded thyroid clonotypes above 0.001 frequency. Forecasting of ophthalmopathy progression by the model achieved about 71% sensitivity and approximately 72% specificity.

In its sample, this clonotype was seen a few times. Its cognate antigen is unknown. RNA transcripts served as template for amplifying TCR beta CDR3 sequences. RT-PCR in the first round used HTBI primers; a second-round multiplex PCR followed. Each CDR3 protein is one row after TCRdb ran MiXCR on the multiplex PCR reads. Among approximately 700,000 distinct CDR3 sequences listed, about 44% were seen once. The CDR3 runs 14 residues. V was trimmed by 2 bases and J by 1 base, leaving 8 bases between them. Germline assignment: CDR1 MNHNY and CDR2 SVGAGI (reference sequence). Symptoms, serum thyroxine and TRAb, thyroid ultrasound, and orbital computed tomography formed the diagnostic basis. The starting material, approximately 10 ml of fresh peripheral blood, provided the PBMCs.

This sequence joins TRBV6-6 and TRBJ1-1, with D hard to call. The sample comprised peripheral blood. This TCR came from an adult man with Graves' ophthalmopathy. CDR3 region: CASSYREGNTEAFF. CDR3 coding DNA: TGTGCCAGCAGTTACCGTGAGGGGAACACTGAAGCTTTCTTT.